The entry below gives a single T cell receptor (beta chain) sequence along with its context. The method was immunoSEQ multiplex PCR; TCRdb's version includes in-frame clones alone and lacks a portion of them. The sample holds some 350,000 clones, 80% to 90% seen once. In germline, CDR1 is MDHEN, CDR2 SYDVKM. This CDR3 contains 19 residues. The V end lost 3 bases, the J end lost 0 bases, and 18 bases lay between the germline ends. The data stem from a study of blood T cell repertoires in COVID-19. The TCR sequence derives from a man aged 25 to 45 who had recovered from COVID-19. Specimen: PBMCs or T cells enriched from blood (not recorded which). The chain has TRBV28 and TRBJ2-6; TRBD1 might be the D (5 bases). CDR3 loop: CASSFPPWGQSSGANVLTF. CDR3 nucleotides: TGTGCCAGCAGTTTTCCTCCCTGGGGCCAGAGCTCTGGGGCCAACGTCCTGACTTTC.